The 23 T cell receptor beta chains below come from one sample, sequenced in a study of cytomegalovirus exposure and HLA in healthy donors (dated by TCRdb to about 2017). The library was prepared using the immunoSEQ multiplex PCR assay. A mixture of 60 forward primers for TCR Vbeta segments and 13 reverse primers for TCR Jbeta segments was used in the multiplex PCR. In its TCRdb copy, this immuneACCESS table keeps in-frame sequences only and misses some clones. Where compared with another copy, unresolved V genes explain less than half of these, and the others have no known cause. The sample table contains around 150,000 clones; only one count was recorded for roughly 76% of them. 1.3% to 1.5% of the sample is in the top ten clones. The sample was PBMCs. These receptor sequences come from a man aged 55 to 70 in good health and CMV-seronegative.

The genes are TRBV18 and TRBJ1-4; 7 positions match TRBD1. Looked up from germline, CDR1 is KGHSH and CDR2 is LQKENI. V shed 1 base and J 6 bases; nucleotides not matched to a gene: 2. The CDR3 is 14 amino acids. The CDR3 DNA reads TGTGCCAGCTCACCACAGGGGGCCGATGAAAAACTGTTTTTT. Its protein product is CASSPQGADEKLFF.

The chain links TRBV25-1 to TRBJ1-1, with TRBD1 as a possible D gene (5 bases). Trimming took 1 base from V and 1 from J, leaving 10 bases between them. This CDR3 has 15 residues. Per germline, CDR1 MGHDK and CDR2 SYGVNS. CDR3 DNA: TGTGCCAGCAGTGAATCCCCCACAGGGAACACTGAAGCTTTCTTT. Translating it yields CASSESPTGNTEAFF.

Note on this clone: The sample holds other DNA sequences that translate to the same CDR3. The CDR3 DNA sequence: TGTGCCAGCAGCGTAGGCGGCACCGGGGAGCTGTTTTTT. Translation gives CASSVGGTGELFF. The rearrangement joins TRBV9 to TRBJ2-2; the D is unclear. Germline CDR1 reads SGDLS; CDR2 reads YYNGEE. Between the trimmed V and J ends, which lost 0 bases and 4 bases, there was a span of 4 bases. The CDR3 is 13 residues long.

This chain uses TRBV27 with TRBJ2-7, with TRBD2 as a possible D gene (5 bases). The CDR3 is made up of 13 amino acids. V was clipped by 5 bases and J by 5 bases, with 13 bases between them. The germline V gene has CDR1 MNHEY and CDR2 SMNVEV (reference sequence). The CDR3 DNA sequence: TGTGCCAGCAGTGCCCGGACTGAAAACGAGCAGTACTTC. As protein: CASSARTENEQYF.

V gene TRBV2 combines with J gene TRBJ2-5; D may be TRBD1 (6 bases). Germline CDR1 SNHLY, CDR2 FYNNEI. The CDR3 covers 14 residues. The V end lost 6 bases, the J end lost 6 bases, and 17 bases lay between the germline ends. CDR3 nucleotide sequence: TGTGCCAGCAGGGTATTATTGGACAGCCAGACCCAGTACTTC. Translating it yields CASRVLLDSQTQYF.

The chain is built from TRBV28 and TRBJ2-1; 11 positions agree with TRBD2. Germline V lookup: CDR1 MDHEN, CDR2 SYDVKM. The CDR3 is made up of 16 amino acids. Losses at the gene ends were 4 bases for V and 6 bases for J; bases not matched to a gene: 8. This chain's CDR3 is CASSSAGTSGSNEQFF. The CDR3 DNA follows: TGTGCCAGCAGTTCCGCCGGGACTAGCGGATCCAATGAGCAGTTCTTC.

This clone was picked up one time. J is TRBJ1-2 and V is TRBV28, with D possibly TRBD1 on 5 matching bases. Germline CDR1 reads MDHEN; CDR2 reads SYDVKM. Trimming removed 3 bases at V and 2 bases at J, with 16 bases between. The CDR3 is 16 amino acids. This chain's CDR3 is CASSLGRGRQNYGYTF. CDR3 in DNA: TGTGCCAGCAGTTTGGGGCGTGGAAGACAGAACTATGGCTACACCTTC.

This clone has just a few counts. This sequence joins TRBV6-5 and TRBJ1-1; no reliable D call. This CDR3 has 14 residues. Germline V gives CDR1 MNHEY, CDR2 SVGAGI. The V end lost 0 bases, the J end lost 4 bases, and 9 bases lay between the germline ends. CDR3 bases: TGTGCCAGCAGTTACTCCGGGCGGGGCACTGAAGCTTTCTTT. Translated, it gives CASSYSGRGTEAFF.

The rearrangement joins TRBV30 to TRBJ1-2; D unresolved. Germline V gene lookup returns CDR1 GTSNPN and CDR2 SVGIG (reference sequence). This CDR3 has 14 residues. The ends were cut back, 0 bases at V and 1 base at J, with 9 bases in the middle. The DNA for the CDR3 is TGTGCCTGGAGTGTACTTGGGCATAACTATGGCTACACCTTC. It is translated as CAWSVLGHNYGYTF.

The chain carries TRBV4-2 and TRBJ2-7, with D hard to call. V lost 0 bases to trimming and J lost 3 bases, with 9 bases between them. CDR1 and CDR2 (germline): LGHNA, YNFKEQ. The CDR3 is 14 residues long. The CDR3 DNA sequence: TGTGCCAGCAGCCAAGAAAGCCTAAGCTACGAGCAGTACTTC. This translates into CASSQESLSYEQYF.

The chain links TRBV6-5 to TRBJ2-7; D might be TRBD1 (6 bases). CDR3 size: 15 residues. Germline values: CDR1 MNHEY, CDR2 SVGAGI. V was clipped by 2 bases and J by 2 bases, with 13 bases between them. CDR3 DNA sequence: TGTGCCAGCAGTTACCTCCGGGACACCACCTACGAGCAGTACTTC. This codes for CASSYLRDTTYEQYF.

This rearrangement joins TRBV5-1 to TRBJ1-1; TRBD1 is a possible D gene (6 bases). Germline CDR1 reads SGHRS; CDR2 reads YFSETQ. CDR3 length equals 13 residues. V lost 9 bases, J lost 2 bases, and 14 bases lay in between. The CDR3 sequence: CAIKLQGNTEAFF. The DNA of the CDR3 is TGCGCCATCAAATTACAGGGAAACACTGAAGCTTTCTTT.

This sequence joins TRBV11-2 and TRBJ2-2; D is undetermined. Germline loops: CDR1 SGHAT, CDR2 FQNNGV. The CDR3 is made up of 16 amino acids. V lost 2 bases, J lost 0 bases, and 10 bases lay in between. The CDR3, as DNA: TGTGCCAGCAGCTTACACGGCGGAGCGAACACCGGGGAGCTGTTTTTT. Its protein is CASSLHGGANTGELFF.

V and J are TRBV5-1 and TRBJ1-1; the match to TRBD1 covers 9 bases. CDR1 and CDR2 from the germline V gene are SGHRS and YFSETQ. The trim removed 4 bases at V and 4 bases at J, leaving 8 bases unmatched. The CDR3 has 15 residues. DNA for the CDR3: TGCGCCAGCAGCGGCCGACAGGGGGGCGGCACTGAAGCTTTCTTT. The encoded protein is CASSGRQGGGTEAFF.

V is TRBV11-3 and J is TRBJ2-2; 7 nucleotides match TRBD2. This CDR3 contains 15 residues. In germline, CDR1 is SGHNT, CDR2 YENEEA. V shed 1 base, J shed 5 bases, and the junction held 4 bases outside the gene matches. CDR3 in DNA: TGTGCCAGCAGCTTAGGCGGGGAGGGAACCGGGGAGCTGTTTTTT. It codes for CASSLGGEGTGELFF.

The chain has TRBV27 and TRBJ2-7; 9 bases match TRBD1. Germline CDR1 reads MNHEY; CDR2 reads SMNVEV (reference sequence). CDR3 length: 18 amino acids. V lost 3 bases to trimming and J lost 0 bases; unmatched junction nucleotides: 12. In DNA form, the CDR3 reads TGTGCCAGCAGTTTGTCGGGACAGGGATTCACTTACTCCTACGAGCAGTACTTC. Protein sequence: CASSLSGQGFTYSYEQYF.

V usage is TRBV5-1 and J usage is TRBJ1-2; 10 bases line up with TRBD1. CDR1 is SGHRS, CDR2 YFSETQ, per germline. The CDR3 runs to 14 residues. The J segment lost 5 bases and the V segment lost 3 bases, leaving 4 bases of the junction unmatched. CDR3 in amino acids: CASSSTGGEYGYTF. CDR3 DNA sequence: TGCGCCAGCAGCTCGACAGGGGGCGAGTATGGCTACACCTTC. The full variable domain, in which reference TRBV5-1 and TRBJ1-2 provide the parts outside the CDR3, is KAGVTQTPRYLIKTRGQQVTLSCSPISGHRSVSWYQQTPGQGLQFLFEYFSETQRNKGNFPGRFSGRQFSNSRSEMNVSTLELGDSALYLCASSSTGGEYGYTFGSGTRLTVV.

This chain uses TRBV5-1 with TRBJ2-5; D gene uncertain. The DNA end lines up better with TRBJ2-7; the J call may be wrong. CDR3 length: 14 amino acids. Germline lookup yields CDR1 SGHRS and CDR2 YFSETQ. The CDR3 region is CASSLGQVSYEQYF. The CDR3 DNA reads as TGCGCCAGCAGCTTGGGCCAGGTATCCTACGAGCAGTACTTC.

The rearrangement uses TRBV5-6 and TRBJ2-1; no reliable D call. Trimming removed 1 base at V and 3 bases at J, with 11 bases between. The germline gives CDR1 SGHDT, CDR2 YYEEEE. The CDR3 spans 15 residues. The CDR3 region is CASSLTTPGYNEQFF. CDR3 bases: TGTGCCAGCAGCTTGACTACCCCCGGCTACAATGAGCAGTTCTTC.

This clone was found once. The chain recombines TRBV11-2 with TRBJ2-3; D might be TRBD2 (7 bases). The germline CDR1 and CDR2 sequences are SGHAT and FQNNGV. CDR3 length: 19 amino acids. Trimming removed 3 bases at V and 0 bases at J, with 22 bases between. CDR3 bases: TGTGCCAGCAGCTTCCTCTTTTACGGGGGGCCCCGAAGCACAGATACGCAGTATTTT. Its protein is CASSFLFYGGPRSTDTQYF.

The rearrangement links TRBV9 to TRBJ2-7, with 8 nucleotides matching TRBD2. V trimming: 4 bases; J trimming: 2 bases; junction bases outside the gene matches: 5. Per germline, CDR1 SGDLS and CDR2 YYNGEE. This CDR3 spans 14 amino acids. DNA of the CDR3: TGTGCCAGCAGCAAACTAGCGGAAACCTACGAGCAGTACTTC. It yields the protein CASSKLAETYEQYF.

In its sample, this clone was seen once. The gene calls are TRBV28 and TRBJ1-1, with 8 bases aligning to TRBD1. Germline lookup yields CDR1 MDHEN and CDR2 SYDVKM. This CDR3 has 15 amino acids. With 5 bases clipped from V and 7 bases from J, the junction kept 12 bases outside the gene matches. CDR3 region: CASSAPGQASYEAFF. In DNA form, the CDR3 reads TGTGCCAGCAGTGCACCGGGACAGGCCTCTTATGAAGCTTTCTTT.

The chain joins TRBV2 to TRBJ1-5; 8 bases are a match to TRBD1. This CDR3 spans 17 amino acids. The germline V gene encodes CDR1 SNHLY and CDR2 FYNNEI. J was trimmed by 0 bases and V by 5 bases; bases with no gene match: 9. CDR3: CASSYLQGGYSNQPQHF. CDR3 nucleotides: TGTGCCAGCAGTTATTTACAGGGGGGTTATAGCAATCAGCCCCAGCATTTT.